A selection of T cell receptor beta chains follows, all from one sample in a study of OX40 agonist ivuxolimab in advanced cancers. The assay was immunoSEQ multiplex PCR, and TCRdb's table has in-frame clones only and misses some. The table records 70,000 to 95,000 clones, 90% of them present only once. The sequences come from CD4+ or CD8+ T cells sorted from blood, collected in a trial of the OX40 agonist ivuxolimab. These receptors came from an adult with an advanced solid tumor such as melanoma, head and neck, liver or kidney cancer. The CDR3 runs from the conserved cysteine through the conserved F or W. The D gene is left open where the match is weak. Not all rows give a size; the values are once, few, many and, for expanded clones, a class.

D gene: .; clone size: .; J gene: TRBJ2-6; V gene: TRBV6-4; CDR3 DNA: TGTGCCAGCAGCCAGGGGCGGGCTGGGGCCAACGTCCTGACTTTC; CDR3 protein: CASSQGRAGANVLTF
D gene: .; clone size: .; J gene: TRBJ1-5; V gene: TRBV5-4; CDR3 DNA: TGTGCCAGCAGCTTGAGGAGGGGGTTTCAGCCCCAGCATTTT; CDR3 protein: CASSLRRGFQPQHF
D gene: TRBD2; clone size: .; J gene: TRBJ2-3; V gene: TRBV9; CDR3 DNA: TGTGCCAGCAGCGTAGGACTAGCGGGGACAGATACGCAGTATTTT; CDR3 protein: CASSVGLAGTDTQYF
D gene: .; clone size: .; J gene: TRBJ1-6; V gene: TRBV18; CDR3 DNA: TGTGCCAGCTCGGGTGACGGCTCCTATAATTCACCCCTCCACTTT; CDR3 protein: CASSGDGSYNSPLHF
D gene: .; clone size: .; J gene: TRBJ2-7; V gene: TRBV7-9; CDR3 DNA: TGTGCCAGCAGCCCGAGCTACGAGCAGTACTTC; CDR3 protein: CASSPSYEQYF
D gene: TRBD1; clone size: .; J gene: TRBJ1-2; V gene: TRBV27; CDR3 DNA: TGTGCCAGCAAGATGACAGGGGACTATGGCTACACCTTC; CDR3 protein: CASKMTGDYGYTF
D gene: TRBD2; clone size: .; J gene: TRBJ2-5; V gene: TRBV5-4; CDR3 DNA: TGTGCCAGCAGCTTGGGGGAGGGGTGGCAAGAGACCCAGTACTTC; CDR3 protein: CASSLGEGWQETQYF
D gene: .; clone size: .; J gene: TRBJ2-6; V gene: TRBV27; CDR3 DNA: TGTGCCAGCAGCCCCCTCCCCAGAAACTCTGGGGCCAACGTCCTGACTTTC; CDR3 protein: CASSPLPRNSGANVLTF
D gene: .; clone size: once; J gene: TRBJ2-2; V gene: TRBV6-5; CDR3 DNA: TGTGCCAGCAGTTCCCCAAGGGAGCTGTTTTTT; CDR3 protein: CASSSPRELFF
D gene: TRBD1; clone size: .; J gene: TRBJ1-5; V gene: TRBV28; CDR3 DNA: TGTGCCAGCAGTTCCCTTGGGACAGGGGGCAAGCCCCAGCATTTT; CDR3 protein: CASSSLGTGGKPQHF
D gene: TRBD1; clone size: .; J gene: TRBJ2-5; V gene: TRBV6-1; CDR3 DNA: TGTGCCAGCAGTGAAATCAGGACAGGGTCAGGGACCCAGTACTTC; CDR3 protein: CASSEIRTGSGTQYF
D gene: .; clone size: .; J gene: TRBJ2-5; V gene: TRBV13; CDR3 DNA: TGTGCCAGCAGCTACCGCCCCGGCGGGGAGACCCAGTACTTC; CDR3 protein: CASSYRPGGETQYF
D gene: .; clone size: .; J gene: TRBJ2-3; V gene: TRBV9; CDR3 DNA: TGTGCCAGCAGCCCCTCTTCTAGCGTGGGGAGCACAGATACGCAGTATTTT; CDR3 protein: CASSPSSSVGSTDTQYF
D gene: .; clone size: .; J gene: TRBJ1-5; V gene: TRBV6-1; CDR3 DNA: TGTGCCGTAAATAGCAATCAGCCCCAGCATTTT; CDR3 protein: CAVNSNQPQHF
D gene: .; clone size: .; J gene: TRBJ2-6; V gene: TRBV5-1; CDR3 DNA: TGCACCAGCGGGCTAGCGCCTGGGGCCAACGTCCTGACTTTC; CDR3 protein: CTSGLAPGANVLTF
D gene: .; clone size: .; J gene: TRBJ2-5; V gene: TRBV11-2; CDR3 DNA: TGTGCCAGCAGCAGAGGGGATGGGGAGACCCAGTACTTC; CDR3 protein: CASSRGDGETQYF
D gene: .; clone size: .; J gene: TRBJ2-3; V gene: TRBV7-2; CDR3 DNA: TGTGCCAGCAGCTTATATGCAGATACGCAGTATTTT; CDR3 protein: CASSLYADTQYF
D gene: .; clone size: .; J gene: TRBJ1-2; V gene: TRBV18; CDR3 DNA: TGTGCCAGCTCACCACCGACGGTAAACTATGGCTACACCTTC; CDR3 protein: CASSPPTVNYGYTF
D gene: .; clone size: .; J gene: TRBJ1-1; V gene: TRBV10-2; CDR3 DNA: TGCGCCAGCAGTGAGTACGTAACGAGGGACACTGAAGCTTTCTTT; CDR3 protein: CASSEYVTRDTEAFF
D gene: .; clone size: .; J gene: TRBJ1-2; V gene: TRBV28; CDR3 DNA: TGTGCCAGCTCCAGATCCTATCGGGGCTACACCTTC; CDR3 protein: CASSRSYRGYTF
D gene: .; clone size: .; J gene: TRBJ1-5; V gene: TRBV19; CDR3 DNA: TGTGCCAGTAGTATAGGGACAGACTATAGCAATCAGCCCCAGCATTTT; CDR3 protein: CASSIGTDYSNQPQHF
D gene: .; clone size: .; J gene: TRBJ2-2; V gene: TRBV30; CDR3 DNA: TGTGCCTGGAGAGAGTTCGAGAGGAGTGGGGAGCTGTTTTTT; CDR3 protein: CAWREFERSGELFF
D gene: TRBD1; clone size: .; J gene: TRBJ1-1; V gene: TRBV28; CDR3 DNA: TGTGCCAGCGGAAGTCTGGGACAGGGGCCTGAAGCTTTCTTT; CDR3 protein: CASGSLGQGPEAFF
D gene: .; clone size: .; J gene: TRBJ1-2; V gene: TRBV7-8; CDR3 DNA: TGTGCCAGCAGCTTAGACCTAATGGGGAAGATCTATGGCTACACCTTC; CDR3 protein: CASSLDLMGKIYGYTF
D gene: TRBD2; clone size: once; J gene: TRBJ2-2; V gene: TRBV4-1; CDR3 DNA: TGCGCCAGCAGTCCGGGACTAGAGTTAACCGGGGAGCTGTTTTTT; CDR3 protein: CASSPGLELTGELFF
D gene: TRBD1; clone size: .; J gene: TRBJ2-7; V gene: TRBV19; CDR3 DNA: TGTGCCAGTAGTGGGGACAGATATACGAGGCAGTACTTC; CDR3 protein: CASSGDRYTRQYF
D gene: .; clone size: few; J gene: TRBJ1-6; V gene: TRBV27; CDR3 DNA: TGTGCCAGCAGGTCAAGATTCCTCAATAATTCACCCCTCCACTTT; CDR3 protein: CASRSRFLNNSPLHF
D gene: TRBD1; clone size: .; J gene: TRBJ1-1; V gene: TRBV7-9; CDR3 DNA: TGTGCCAGCCGGAATTACAGGGGGCGAACTGAAGCTTTCTTT; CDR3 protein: CASRNYRGRTEAFF
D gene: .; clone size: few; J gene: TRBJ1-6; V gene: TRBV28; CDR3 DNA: TGTGCCAGCAGTTTAGCCAGAAGTATTTCACCCCTCCACTTT; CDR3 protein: CASSLARSISPLHF
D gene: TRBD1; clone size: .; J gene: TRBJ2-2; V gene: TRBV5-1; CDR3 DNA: TGCGCCAGCAGCTTGGGACAGGGAACCGGGGAGCTGTTTTTT; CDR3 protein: CASSLGQGTGELFF
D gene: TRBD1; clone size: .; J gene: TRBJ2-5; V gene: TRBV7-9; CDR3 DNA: TGTGCCAGCAGGACAGGGCAAGAGACCCAGTACTTC; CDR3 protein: CASRTGQETQYF
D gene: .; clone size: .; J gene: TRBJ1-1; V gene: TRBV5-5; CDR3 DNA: TGTGCCAGCAGCTGGTCGCAGGGTCTAACTGAAGCTTTCTTT; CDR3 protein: CASSWSQGLTEAFF
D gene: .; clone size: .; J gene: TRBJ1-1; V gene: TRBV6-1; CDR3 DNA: TGTGCCAGCAGTGAATTATGGGGGGACACTGAAGCTTTCTTT; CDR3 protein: CASSELWGDTEAFF
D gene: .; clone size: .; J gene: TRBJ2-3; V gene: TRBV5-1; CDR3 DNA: TGCGCCAGCAGCCTTTATAGTAGCCCTAGCACAGATACGCAGTATTTT; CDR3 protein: CASSLYSSPSTDTQYF
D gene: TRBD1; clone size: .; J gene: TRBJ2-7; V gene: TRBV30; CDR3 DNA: TGTGCCTGGGGGACAGGCGCTTCCTACGAGCAGTACTTC; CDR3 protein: CAWGTGASYEQYF
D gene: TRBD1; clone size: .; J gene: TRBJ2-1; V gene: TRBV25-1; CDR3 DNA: TGTGCCAGCAGTGAATACCGGGACAGGGGTTACAATGAGCAGTTCTTC; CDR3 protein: CASSEYRDRGYNEQFF
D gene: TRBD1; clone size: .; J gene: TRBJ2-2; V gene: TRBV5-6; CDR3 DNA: TGTGCCAGCAGCCGGACAGGAGCCACCGGGGAGCTGTTTTTT; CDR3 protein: CASSRTGATGELFF
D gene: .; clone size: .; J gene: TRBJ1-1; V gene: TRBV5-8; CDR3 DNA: TGTGCCACCGGGAGTCTTCCGCAGAACACTGAAGCTTTCTTT; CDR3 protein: CATGSLPQNTEAFF
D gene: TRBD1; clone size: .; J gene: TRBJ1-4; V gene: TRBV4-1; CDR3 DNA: TGCGCCAGCAGCCACCGGACAGGGGGCGTAGGAACTAATGAAAAACTGTTTTTT; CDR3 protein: CASSHRTGGVGTNEKLFF
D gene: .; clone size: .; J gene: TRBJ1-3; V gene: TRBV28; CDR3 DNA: TGTGCCAGCAGCCTAAATAAAATCGGGTCTGGAAACACCATATATTTT; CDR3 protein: CASSLNKIGSGNTIYF
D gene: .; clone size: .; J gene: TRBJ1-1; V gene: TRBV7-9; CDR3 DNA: TGTGCCAGCAGCTTAGAGGACAAAGAAGCTTTCTTT; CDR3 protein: CASSLEDKEAFF
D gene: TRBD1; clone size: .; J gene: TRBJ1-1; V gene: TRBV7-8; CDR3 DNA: TGTGCCAGCAGCTGGGACAGGGAGAGCACTGAAGCTTTCTTT; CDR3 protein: CASSWDRESTEAFF
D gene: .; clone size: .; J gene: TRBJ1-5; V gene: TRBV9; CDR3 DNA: TGTGCCAGCAGCCCCCGAGGAGGGTCCGGGTTGAGCAATCAGCCCCAGCATTTT; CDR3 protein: CASSPRGGSGLSNQPQHF
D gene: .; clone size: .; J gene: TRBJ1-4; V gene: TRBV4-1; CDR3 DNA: TGCGCCAGCAGCCTGGCGGAATTAGCGGCAGGGCTCACTAATGAAAAACTGTTTTTT; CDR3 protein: CASSLAELAAGLTNEKLFF
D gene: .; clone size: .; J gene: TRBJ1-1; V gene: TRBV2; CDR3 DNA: TGTGCCAGCTACAGCCTGGGTTGGGACACTGAAGCTTTCTTT; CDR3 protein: CASYSLGWDTEAFF
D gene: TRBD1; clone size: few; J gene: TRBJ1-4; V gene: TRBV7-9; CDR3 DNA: TGTGCCAGCAGCCTGGGACAGTCTAATGAAAAACTGTTTTTT; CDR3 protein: CASSLGQSNEKLFF
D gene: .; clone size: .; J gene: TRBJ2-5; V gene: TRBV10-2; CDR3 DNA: TGCGCCAGCAGGGACCCCGTATCCCAAGAGACCCAGTACTTC; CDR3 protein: CASRDPVSQETQYF
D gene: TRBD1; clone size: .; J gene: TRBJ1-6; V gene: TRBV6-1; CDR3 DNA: TGTGCCAGCAGTGAATCCACAGGGGGCGTAGGGTCACCCCTCCACTTT; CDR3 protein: CASSESTGGVGSPLHF
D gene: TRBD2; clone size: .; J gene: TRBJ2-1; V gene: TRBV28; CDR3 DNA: TGTGCCAGCAGCCCGCAAGCGGGGGGTTTCAATGAGCAGTTCTTC; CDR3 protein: CASSPQAGGFNEQFF
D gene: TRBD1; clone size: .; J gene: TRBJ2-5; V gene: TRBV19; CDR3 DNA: TGTGCCAGTAGTAGAGACAGGGGGCAAGAGACCCAGTACTTC; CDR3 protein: CASSRDRGQETQYF
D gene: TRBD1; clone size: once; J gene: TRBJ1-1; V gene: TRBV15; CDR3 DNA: TGTGCCACCAGCAGAGATCCGGGGACAGTAACCCCTGAAGCTTTCTTT; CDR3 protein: CATSRDPGTVTPEAFF